These 5 T cell receptor beta chains were all obtained from the same sample, sequenced in a study of blood T cells in healthy people across ages. The second PCR ran roughly 7 to 11 cycles with a sample-barcoded 5' primer and J-beta primers. A single record per CDR3 protein comes from TCRdb applying MiXCR to the 5' RACE reads. The table shows 1.6 million or so distinct CDR3 sequences, with approximately 32% occurring only once. Sequencing was done on a sample of blood. The receptors here all came from a woman under 40 in good health.

This clonotype came up once. The rearrangement links TRBV12-3 or TRBV12-4 to TRBJ2-3; either TRBD1 or TRBD2 may supply D (5 bases each). The CDR3 contains 14 residues. V lost 8 bases to trimming and J lost 4 bases, with 16 bases between them. Here the CDR3 reads CASGPGTSPDTQYF. The CDR3 nucleotides read TGTGCCAGCGGCCCCGGGACGAGCCCAGATACGCAGTATTTT.

The chain recombines TRBV30 with TRBJ1-2; TRBD1 aligns across 9 bases. This CDR3 contains 12 residues. After removal of 3 bases from V and 7 bases from J, the junction contained 3 bases not matched to a gene. Looked up from germline, CDR1 is GTSNPN and CDR2 is SVGIG (reference sequence). The CDR3 coding sequence is TGTGCCTGGAGACAGGGGGCCGGTGGCTACACCTTC. It specifies CAWRQGAGGYTF.

The rearrangement joins TRBV6-1 to TRBJ2-7, with TRBD2 matching over 7 bases. CDR3 size: 16 residues. Per germline, CDR1 MNHNS and CDR2 SASEGT. The J segment lost 0 bases and the V segment lost 7 bases, leaving 12 bases of the junction unmatched. CDR3 protein: CASTVGRRESSYEQYF. For the CDR3, the DNA is TGTGCCAGCACCGTCGGGAGGCGGGAAAGCTCCTACGAGCAGTACTTC.

V is TRBV9 and J is TRBJ2-2, with D perhaps TRBD1 (5 bases). The germline CDR1 and CDR2 sequences are SGDLS and YYNGEE. Trimming stripped 0 bases from V and 6 bases from J, with 12 bases between. The CDR3 runs 15 residues. CDR3 bases: TGTGCCAGCAGCGTAGGTGGAACAGGAGCCGGGGAGCTGTTTTTT. Protein sequence: CASSVGGTGAGELFF.

This clonotype was counted a few times. The chain combines TRBV10-3 with TRBJ2-5, with 8 bases fitting TRBD1. V lost 0 bases and J lost 4; bases outside the gene matches: 7. This CDR3 has 16 residues. Germline V gene data show CDR1 as ENHRY and CDR2 as SYGVKD. CDR3 sequence reads: CAISESRQGAAETQYF. The CDR3 nucleotides are TGTGCCATCAGTGAGTCGCGGCAGGGGGCCGCAGAGACCCAGTACTTC.